Detailed here is one T cell receptor beta chain. Its antigen is still unknown. These data come from a study of beta chain features in type 1 diabetes. General observations from the study: A pattern of fewer insertions and more deletions at VDJ junctions was seen in type 1 diabetes patients.

As every portion of the isolated RNA was reverse transcribed, the sequencing read expressed TCRB transcripts. Assay used: immunoSEQ multiplex PCR; TCRdb lists only in-frame clones, some missing. Among 240,000 or so clones, around a quarter were seen once, and the ten largest hold approximately 4%. The junction had 4 bases not matched to a gene; V was cut back by 7 bases and J by 1 base. Looked up from germline, CDR1 is MNHNS and CDR2 is SASEGT. CDR3 size: 14 residues. This sequence originates from a man younger than 40 in good health. The chain couples TRBV6-1 to TRBJ2-1, with 7 bases lining up with TRBD1. The sample was central memory CD4+ T cells from blood. The CDR3 region is CASIWDSSYNEQFF. The CDR3 coding sequence is TGTGCCAGCATTTGGGACAGTTCCTACAATGAGCAGTTCTTC.